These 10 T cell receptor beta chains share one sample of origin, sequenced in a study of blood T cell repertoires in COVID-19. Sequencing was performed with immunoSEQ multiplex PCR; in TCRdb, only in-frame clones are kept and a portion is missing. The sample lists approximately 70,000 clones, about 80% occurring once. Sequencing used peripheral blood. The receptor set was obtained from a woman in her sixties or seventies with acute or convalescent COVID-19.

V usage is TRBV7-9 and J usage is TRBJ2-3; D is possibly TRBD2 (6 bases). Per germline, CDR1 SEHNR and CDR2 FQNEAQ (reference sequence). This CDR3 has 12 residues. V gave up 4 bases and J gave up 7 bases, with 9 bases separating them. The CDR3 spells CASSSGEHTQYF. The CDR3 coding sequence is TGTGCCAGCAGCTCGGGGGAACATACGCAGTATTTT.

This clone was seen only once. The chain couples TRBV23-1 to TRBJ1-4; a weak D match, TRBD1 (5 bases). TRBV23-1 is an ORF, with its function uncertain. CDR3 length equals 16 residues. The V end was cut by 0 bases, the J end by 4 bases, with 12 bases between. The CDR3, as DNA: TGCGCCAGCAGTCAATCGGGGGGGATGGGTAATGAAAAACTGTTTTTT. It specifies CASSQSGGMGNEKLFF.

The CDR3, as DNA: TGTGCCAGCAGCCAAGATGGCACAGGGGCTTACGAGCAGTACTTC. This codes for CASSQDGTGAYEQYF. The chain employs TRBV3-1 (or the pseudogene TRBV3-2) and TRBJ2-7; 7 bases align to TRBD1. CDR1 is LGHDT and CDR2 is YNNKEL in the germline V gene (reference sequence). Trimming cost V 0 bases and J 4 bases; bases outside gene matches: 6. The CDR3 has 15 amino acids.

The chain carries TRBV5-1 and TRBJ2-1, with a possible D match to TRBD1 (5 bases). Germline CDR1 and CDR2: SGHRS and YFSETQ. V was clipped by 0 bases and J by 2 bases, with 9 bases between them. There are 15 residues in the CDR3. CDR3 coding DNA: TGCGCCAGCAGCTTGGCAGGGATCCCCTACAATGAGCAGTTCTTC. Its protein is CASSLAGIPYNEQFF. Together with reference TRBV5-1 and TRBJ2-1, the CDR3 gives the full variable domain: KAGVTQTPRYLIKTRGQQVTLSCSPISGHRSVSWYQQTPGQGLQFLFEYFSETQRNKGNFPGRFSGRQFSNSRSEMNVSTLELGDSALYLCASSLAGIPYNEQFFGPGTRLTVL.

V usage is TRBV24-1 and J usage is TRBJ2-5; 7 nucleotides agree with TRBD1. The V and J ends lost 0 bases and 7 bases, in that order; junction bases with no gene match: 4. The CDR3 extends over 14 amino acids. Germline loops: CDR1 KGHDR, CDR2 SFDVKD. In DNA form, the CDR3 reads TGTGCCACCAGTGATTTGCAGGCAGGGGGGACCCAGTACTTC. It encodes CATSDLQAGGTQYF.

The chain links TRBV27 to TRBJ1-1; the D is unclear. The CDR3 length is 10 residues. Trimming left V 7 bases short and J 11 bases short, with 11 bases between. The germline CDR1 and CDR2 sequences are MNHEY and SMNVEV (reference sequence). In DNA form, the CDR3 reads TGTGCCAGCATGAGAGGGCTGGCTTTCTTT. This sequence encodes CASMRGLAFF.

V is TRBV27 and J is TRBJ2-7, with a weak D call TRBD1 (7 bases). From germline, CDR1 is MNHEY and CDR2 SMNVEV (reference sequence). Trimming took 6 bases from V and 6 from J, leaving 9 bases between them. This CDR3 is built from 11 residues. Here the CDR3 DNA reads TGTGCCAGCAGCCAGGGGGGCGAGCAGTACTTC. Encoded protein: CASSQGGEQYF.

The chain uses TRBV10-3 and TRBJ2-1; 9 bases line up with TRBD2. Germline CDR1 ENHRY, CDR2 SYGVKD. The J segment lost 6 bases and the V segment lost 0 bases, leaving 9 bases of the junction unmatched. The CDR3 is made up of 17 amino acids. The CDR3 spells CAISESLLAGISNEQFF. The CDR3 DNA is TGTGCCATCAGTGAGTCGCTCCTAGCGGGGATTAGCAATGAGCAGTTCTTC.

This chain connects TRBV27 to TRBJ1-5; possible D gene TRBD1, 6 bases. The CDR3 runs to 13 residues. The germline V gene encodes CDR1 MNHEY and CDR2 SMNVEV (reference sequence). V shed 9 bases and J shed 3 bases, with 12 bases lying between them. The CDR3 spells CASGRTVNQPQHF. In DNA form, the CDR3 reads TGTGCCAGTGGCAGGACAGTCAATCAGCCCCAGCATTTT.

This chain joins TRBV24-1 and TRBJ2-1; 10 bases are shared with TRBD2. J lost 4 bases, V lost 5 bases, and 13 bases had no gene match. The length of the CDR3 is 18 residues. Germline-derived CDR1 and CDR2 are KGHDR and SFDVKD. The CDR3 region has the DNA TGTGCCACCAGTGGATCGGGTGGAGCGGGGGGGCCTTACAATGAGCAGTTCTTC. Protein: CATSGSGGAGGPYNEQFF.